Listed here are 23 T cell receptor beta chains from one sample, sequenced in a study of CD8+CD57+ T cells in acquired aplastic anemia. CDR3 and TCR beta VDJ profiling relied on genomic DNA as the template. TCRdb used MiXCR to reprocess the reads, holding one entry per CDR3 protein. This sample yields under 350,000 distinct CDR3 sequences, of which 56% are seen a single time; approximately 1.2% belongs to the top ten. The patients chosen for sequencing had shown expansion of CD8+CD57+ cells (detected by flow cytometry). The material sequenced was sorted CD4+, CD8+, or CD8+CD57+ T cells (not recorded which) from PBMCs. The receptors here all came from a human donor with aplastic anemia.

This clonotype has a count of ten or more. The rearrangement links TRBV20-1 to TRBJ1-3; no definite D call. CDR1 is DFQATT and CDR2 is SNEGSKA in the germline V gene (reference sequence). With 5 bases removed from V and 4 bases from J, the gap between germline ends came to 12 bases. CDR3 length: 13 residues. The CDR3 sequence is CSAPGPGGNTIYF. DNA of the CDR3: TGCAGTGCTCCTGGGCCAGGAGGAAACACCATATATTTT.

Points on this clonotype: It may be a read error: a sequence one base away is much more abundant. This chain uses TRBV4-2 with TRBJ1-1; possible D gene TRBD1, 6 bases. Germline V gives CDR1 LGHNA, CDR2 YNFKEQ. The CDR3 runs 17 residues. The CDR3 bases are TGTGCCAACAGCCAAGTTATCATTCAGGGGCGGTGGACTGAAGCTTTCTTT. It encodes CANSQVIIQGRWTEAFF.

V and J are TRBV14 and TRBJ2-3, with no clear D. The CDR3 contains 12 residues. The germline V gene has CDR1 SGHDN and CDR2 FVKESK. Between the trimmed V and J ends, which lost 3 bases and 7 bases, there was a span of 8 bases. This CDR3 reads CASSHLVNTQYF. In nucleotides, the CDR3 is TGTGCCAGCAGCCATCTGGTGAATACGCAGTATTTT.

V and J are TRBV11-2 and TRBJ2-3, with 10 bases fitting TRBD2. Per the germline V gene, CDR1 is SGHAT and CDR2 is FQNNGV. V was clipped by 1 base and J by 4 bases; unmatched bases: 5. This CDR3 spans 16 amino acids. Here the CDR3 DNA reads TGTGCCAGCAGCTTAGGGGTAGCGGGGGGACCAGATACGCAGTATTTT. Residues: CASSLGVAGGPDTQYF.

V and J are TRBV24-1 and TRBJ2-6; D is ambiguous. The V gene lost 7 bases and the J gene lost 3 bases, with 6 bases spanning the gap. The germline gives CDR1 KGHDR, CDR2 SFDVKD. CDR3 length equals 13 residues. Here the CDR3 DNA reads TGTGCCACCAGCGAGGATGGGGCCAACGTCCTGACTTTC. Protein: CATSEDGANVLTF.

The chain has TRBV10-2 and TRBJ1-6; unclear D gene. Germline CDR1 is WSHSY and CDR2 is SAAADI. Trimming removed 3 bases at V and 2 bases at J, with 8 bases between. CDR3 length: 15 residues. In DNA, the CDR3 is TGCGCCAGCAGTGAAGGGCAGACCTATAATTCACCCCTCCACTTT. Its protein product is CASSEGQTYNSPLHF.

Concerning this clonotype itself: A read error may account for a junction end that differs from germline. The CDR3 DNA reads TGTGTCAGCCGTCGGGGGGCGATAGATACGCAGTATTTT. Protein product: CVSRRGAIDTQYF. V and J are TRBV2 and TRBJ2-3, with D possibly being TRBD2 (7 bases). Germline CDR1 SNHLY, CDR2 FYNNEI. This CDR3 comprises 13 residues.

The rearrangement uses TRBV29-1 and TRBJ2-7; TRBD2 matches 7 bases. Germline CDR1 and CDR2: SQVTM and ANQGSEA. V lost 0 bases to trimming and J lost 0 bases; unmatched junction nucleotides: 5. This CDR3 has 15 residues. Here the CDR3 reads CSVEDPKRDSYEQYF. CDR3 sequence (DNA): TGCAGCGTTGAAGATCCCAAGCGGGACTCCTACGAGCAGTACTTC.

DNA for the CDR3: TGTGCCAGCAGCTCCCCAGCTTGGGATACGCAGTATTTT. It specifies CASSSPAWDTQYF. This chain links TRBV7-6 with TRBJ2-3; D remains unclear. The CDR3 sequence is 13 residues long. The germline gives CDR1 SGHVS, CDR2 FNYEAQ. V lost 4 bases and J 6 bases, leaving 11 bases between the germline ends.

This chain links TRBV9 with TRBJ1-2; 7 nucleotides align to TRBD1. This CDR3 has 16 residues. Germline V gives CDR1 SGDLS, CDR2 YYNGEE. Losses at the gene ends were 0 bases for V and 4 bases for J; bases not matched to a gene: 9. The CDR3 DNA reads TGTGCCAGCAGCGTAGGAATAGGGGGCTCTGGCTATGGCTACACCTTC. It encodes CASSVGIGGSGYGYTF.

The chain links TRBV29-1 to TRBJ2-1; D possibly corresponds to TRBD2 (6 bases). The V end lost 0 bases, the J end lost 4 bases, and 16 bases lay between the germline ends. CDR1 SQVTM and CDR2 ANQGSEA come from the germline V gene. This CDR3 comprises 16 residues. The CDR3 nucleotides read TGCAGCGTTGAAGAATTGAAGGCGGGGAATTACAATGAGCAGTTCTTC. This translates into CSVEELKAGNYNEQFF.

CDR3 protein: CASSWGLAGDTQYF. CDR3 DNA: TGTGCCAGCAGCTGGGGACTAGCGGGGGATACGCAGTATTTT. The chain links TRBV7-8 to TRBJ2-3; 13 positions agree with TRBD2. V trimming: 4 bases; J trimming: 6 bases; junction bases outside the gene matches: 1. From germline, CDR1 is SGHVS and CDR2 FQNEAQ. The CDR3 covers 14 residues.

The V gene is TRBV5-8, the J gene TRBJ1-5, with D hard to call. The length of the CDR3 is 11 residues. V dropped 2 bases and J dropped 9 bases, with 6 bases sitting between them. Germline CDR1 is SGHTS and CDR2 is YDEGEE. The DNA of the CDR3 is TGTGCCAGCAGCTTCGTCCTGCCCCAGCATTTT. This encodes CASSFVLPQHF.

This clonotype was recorded at least ten times. The CDR3 nucleotides read TGTGCCATCAGAGGGGACACTGAAGCTTTCTTT. It codes for CAIRGDTEAFF. The chain combines TRBV10-3 with TRBJ1-1, with a weak D call TRBD1 (5 bases). CDR1 ENHRY and CDR2 SYGVKD come from the germline V gene. This CDR3 spans 11 amino acids. Trimming stripped 6 bases from V and 3 bases from J, with 5 bases between.

This clonotype has a count of ten or more. The V gene is TRBV2, the J gene TRBJ1-2; D is possibly TRBD1 (5 bases). This CDR3 contains 14 residues. Germline values: CDR1 SNHLY, CDR2 FYNNEI. Trimming shortened V by 0 bases and J by 4 bases, and 9 bases separated the two germline ends. The CDR3 is CASSEAGTTYGYTF. For the CDR3, the DNA is TGTGCCAGCAGTGAAGCTGGGACTACCTATGGCTACACCTTC.

Many counts were recorded for this clonotype. This chain connects TRBV5-1 to TRBJ2-6; no clear D. Germline values: CDR1 SGHRS, CDR2 YFSETQ. The V end lost 0 bases, the J end lost 0 bases, and 7 bases lay between the germline ends. This CDR3 is 16 amino acids long. In nucleotides, the CDR3 is TGCGCCAGCAGCTTGGAGCCGGTCTCTGGGGCCAACGTCCTGACTTTC. Its translation is CASSLEPVSGANVLTF.

The table lists this clonotype with a few counts. The genes are TRBV29-1 and TRBJ2-7, with D tentatively TRBD1 or TRBD2 (6 bases each). Trimming stripped 4 bases from V and 5 bases from J, with 12 bases between. Germline loops: CDR1 SQVTM, CDR2 ANQGSEA. The CDR3 contains 12 residues. The CDR3 protein is CSVVQRGHEQYF. The DNA for the CDR3 is TGCAGCGTTGTTCAACGGGGGCACGAGCAGTACTTC.

The J gene is TRBJ1-5, the V gene TRBV24-1, with D unresolved. This CDR3 has 17 amino acids. Germline V gene sequence: CDR1 KGHDR, CDR2 SFDVKD. Trimming shortened V by 1 base and J by 2 bases, and 14 bases separated the two germline ends. The CDR3 DNA reads TGTGCCACCAGTGATTTTCGAAGGGAGGGCGGCAATCAGCCCCAGCATTTT. Translation gives CATSDFRREGGNQPQHF.

This clonotype was counted many times. The V call is TRBV3-1, the J call TRBJ2-7; possibly TRBD1 or TRBD2 for D (5 bases each). Trimming removed 4 bases from V and 5 bases from J, with 15 bases in between. The CDR3 is 14 residues long. Per germline, CDR1 LGHDT and CDR2 YNNKEL (reference sequence). This CDR3 is CASSLMARDHEQYF. The CDR3 DNA follows: TGTGCCAGCAGCCTCATGGCGAGGGACCACGAGCAGTACTTC.

The chain combines TRBV7-8 with TRBJ2-1, with D possibly being TRBD2 (7 bases). V was pared by 4 bases and J by 0 bases, with 10 bases between. Germline V gives CDR1 SGHVS, CDR2 FQNEAQ. The CDR3 covers 15 residues. Here the CDR3 reads CASSSGGHSYNEQFF. CDR3 nucleotide sequence: TGTGCCAGCAGCTCGGGGGGACACTCCTACAATGAGCAGTTCTTC. Filled out from reference TRBV7-8 and TRBJ2-1, the complete variable domain reads GAGVSQSPRYKVAKRGQDVALRCDPISGHVSLFWYQQALGQGPEFLTYFQNEAQLDKSGLPSDRFFAERPEGSVSTLKIQRTQQEDSAVYLCASSSGGHSYNEQFFGPGTRLTVL.

V is TRBV10-3 and J is TRBJ2-7, with unresolved D. Germline loops: CDR1 ENHRY, CDR2 SYGVKD. V lost 0 bases and J lost 3, with 6 bases in between. This CDR3 contains 13 residues. The CDR3 nucleotides are TGTGCCATCAGTGAGTCAGGAGTCTACGAGCAGTACTTC. Translation gives CAISESGVYEQYF.

The chain is built from TRBV7-9 and TRBJ2-7; 8 bases align to TRBD1. After removal of 5 bases from V and 7 bases from J, the junction contained 16 bases not matched to a gene. The CDR3 length is 16 residues. Germline CDR1 is SEHNR and CDR2 is FQNEAQ (reference sequence). This CDR3 is CASSPGALRGLEEQYF. In DNA, the CDR3 is TGTGCCAGCAGCCCAGGAGCCCTCAGGGGGCTAGAGGAGCAGTACTTC.

A word on this clonotype: Since no conserved phenylalanine or tryptophan closes the CDR3, a read error is the likely cause. The chain couples TRBV6-9 to TRBJ1-2, with 10 bases identical to TRBD1. Germline V gene sequence: CDR1 MNHGY, CDR2 SVAAGI. V trimming: 5 bases; J trimming: 2 bases; junction bases outside the gene matches: 8. The CDR3 loop spans 16 amino acids. CDR3 residues: CASSELSGQGNYGYTL. In DNA, the CDR3 is TGTGCCAGCAGTGAATTATCGGGACAGGGGAACTATGGCTACACCCTC.